Listed here are 23 T cell receptor beta chains from one sample, sequenced in a study of cytomegalovirus exposure and HLA in healthy donors. Clones were read by immunoSEQ multiplex PCR, and TCRdb kept only the in-frame ones, dropping some. This repertoire shows under 400,000 clones, over 75% found once; its top ten account for around 1%. Sequenced: PBMCs. These receptors all stem from a man aged 25 to 40 in good health and CMV-seronegative.

The genes are TRBV6-1 and TRBJ1-4; a weak D match, TRBD1 (5 bases). Germline CDR1 MNHNS, CDR2 SASEGT. The germline V and J ends were trimmed by 2 bases and 7 bases, with 14 bases remaining between them. The CDR3 extends over 15 amino acids. The CDR3: CASSEKVGRGEKLFF. CDR3 bases: TGTGCCAGCAGTGAAAAGGTGGGGAGGGGTGAAAAACTGTTTTTT.

The chain has TRBV7-6 and TRBJ2-1, with a tentative D call TRBD2 (7 bases). V was trimmed by 3 bases and J by 7 bases, leaving 10 bases between them. The germline V gene encodes CDR1 SGHVS and CDR2 FNYEAQ. This CDR3 is 13 amino acids long. CDR3 loop: CASSFGGRNEQFF. DNA of the CDR3: TGTGCCAGCAGCTTCGGGGGGCGGAATGAGCAGTTCTTC.

CDR3 sequence reads: CASSRYLDRASSYEQYF. CDR3 sequence (DNA): TGCGCCAGCAGCCGCTATTTGGACAGGGCGTCTTCCTACGAGCAGTACTTC. V gene TRBV5-1 combines with J gene TRBJ2-7; 8 bases align to TRBD1. The CDR3 has 17 amino acids. Unmatched junction bases numbered 13, after V lost 4 bases and J lost 1 base. Looked up from germline, CDR1 is SGHRS and CDR2 is YFSETQ.

CDR3 sequence (DNA): TGTGCCAGCGAATTGACAGGGGTCTCCTACGAGCAGTACTTC. Protein: CASELTGVSYEQYF. The rearrangement uses TRBV11-2 and TRBJ2-7, with 8 bases matching TRBD1. The V gene end was trimmed by 8 bases and the J gene end by 0 bases; junction bases not matched to a gene: 6. Germline values: CDR1 SGHAT, CDR2 FQNNGV. The CDR3 runs 14 residues.

The rearrangement links TRBV11-3 to TRBJ2-7, with 8 bases lining up with TRBD2. V dropped 0 bases and J dropped 3; count of bases not matched to a gene: 4. Germline V gives CDR1 SGHNT, CDR2 YENEEA. The CDR3 consists of 15 residues. CDR3 coding DNA: TGTGCCAGCAGCTTAGACGGTAGCGGGAACTACGAGCAGTACTTC. Protein product: CASSLDGSGNYEQYF. The complete variable domain, with remaining parts taken from reference TRBV11-3 and TRBJ2-7, reads EAGVVQSPRYKIIEKKQPVAFWCNPISGHNTLYWYLQNLGQGPELLIRYENEEAVDDSQLPKDRFSAERLKGVDSTLKIQPAELGDSAVYLCASSLDGSGNYEQYFGPGTRLTVT.

On this clone itself: The identical CDR3 is also encoded by other nucleotide sequences in the sample. This chain uses TRBV19 with TRBJ1-1; 7 nucleotides line up with TRBD1. In germline, CDR1 is LNHDA, CDR2 SQIVND (reference sequence). The CDR3 length is 13 residues. V trimming: 3 bases; J trimming: 3 bases; junction bases outside the gene matches: 1. Here the CDR3 DNA reads TGTGCCAGTAGTATCGACAGGGACACTGAAGCTTTCTTT. It is translated as CASSIDRDTEAFF.

The J gene is TRBJ2-1, the V gene TRBV18; D not certain. Germline values: CDR1 KGHSH, CDR2 LQKENI. CDR3 length: 15 residues. V lost 3 bases and J lost 4, with 13 bases in between. CDR3 loop: CASSPSSTLYNEQFF. In nucleotides, the CDR3 is TGTGCCAGCTCACCGTCCTCGACTCTATACAATGAGCAGTTCTTC.

The chain uses TRBV7-9 and TRBJ2-7; D possibly corresponds to TRBD2 (7 bases). Trimming removed 0 bases from V and 1 base from J, with 10 bases in between. The CDR3 totals 15 residues. Germline lookup yields CDR1 SEHNR and CDR2 FQNEAQ (reference sequence). CDR3: CASSLAGGGSYEQYF. CDR3 sequence (DNA): TGTGCCAGCAGCTTAGCGGGAGGGGGTTCCTACGAGCAGTACTTC.

The chain combines TRBV2 with TRBJ1-5; D is perhaps TRBD1 (6 bases). This CDR3 contains 15 residues. Germline V gene sequence: CDR1 SNHLY, CDR2 FYNNEI. V was shortened by 6 bases and J by 0 bases, with 12 bases between the two germline ends. CDR3 sequence reads: CASSGGDTSNQPQHF. CDR3 sequence (DNA): TGTGCCAGCAGCGGGGGGGACACTAGCAATCAGCCCCAGCATTTT.

The chain recombines TRBV9 with TRBJ1-1; D gene ambiguous. The CDR3 sequence is 14 residues long. CDR1 and CDR2 from the germline V gene are SGDLS and YYNGEE. Between the trimmed V and J ends, which lost 1 base and 0 bases, there was a span of 7 bases. For the CDR3, the DNA is TGTGCCAGCAGCGTAAACTATTTGAACACTGAAGCTTTCTTT. Translating it yields CASSVNYLNTEAFF.

This chain links TRBV2 with TRBJ1-4; 9 bases align to TRBD1. The junction had 3 bases not matched to a gene; V was cut back by 6 bases and J by 1 base. CDR1 SNHLY and CDR2 FYNNEI come from the germline V gene. This CDR3 comprises 15 residues. The chain's CDR3 is CASREGQGTNEKLFF. Written as DNA, the CDR3 is TGTGCCAGCAGGGAGGGACAGGGAACTAATGAAAAACTGTTTTTT. Full variable domain (remainder filled in from reference TRBV2 and TRBJ1-4): EPEVTQTPSHQVTQMGQEVILRCVPISNHLYFYWYRQILGQKVEFLVSFYNNEISEKSEIFDDQFSVERPDGSNFTLKIRSTKLEDSAMYFCASREGQGTNEKLFFGSGTQLSVL.

The rearrangement uses TRBV12-5 and TRBJ1-1; D perhaps matches TRBD1 (6 bases). The V gene lost 5 bases and the J gene lost 1 base, with 14 bases spanning the gap. The CDR3 sequence is 15 residues long. Looked up from germline, CDR1 is LGHNT and CDR2 is FRNRAP. The chain's CDR3 is CASGRSGGRNTEAFF. The CDR3 DNA is TGTGCTAGTGGTCGCTCGGGGGGCCGGAACACTGAAGCTTTCTTT.

The V call is TRBV29-1, the J call TRBJ1-2; TRBD1 is a possible D gene (6 bases). V was trimmed by 5 bases and J by 1 base, leaving 17 bases between them. The CDR3 has 15 residues. Germline CDR1 reads SQVTM; CDR2 reads ANQGSEA. CDR3 region: CSVRGAGHINYGYTF. CDR3 coding DNA: TGCAGCGTTCGGGGGGCCGGACACATTAACTATGGCTACACCTTC.

The chain has TRBV5-1 and TRBJ2-7; D possibly corresponds to TRBD2 (6 bases). The germline CDR1 and CDR2 sequences are SGHRS and YFSETQ. The CDR3 extends over 15 amino acids. V was pared by 7 bases and J by 2 bases, with 19 bases between. Here the CDR3 DNA reads TGCGCCAGCGCTTCGGAGGGTGGGGTTACCTACGAGCAGTACTTC. This gives the protein CASASEGGVTYEQYF.

The chain has TRBV14 and TRBJ2-7; no definite D call. Between the trimmed V and J ends, which lost 0 bases and 0 bases, there was a span of 9 bases. From germline, CDR1 is SGHDN and CDR2 FVKESK. The CDR3 runs 15 residues. CDR3 DNA sequence: TGTGCCAGCAGCCAAGAGGCCCGGAGCTCCTACGAGCAGTACTTC. It yields the protein CASSQEARSSYEQYF.

This clone was picked up one time. The chain is built from TRBV6-6 and TRBJ2-7; maybe TRBD2 (6 bases). Germline V CDR1 and CDR2: MNHNY, SVGAGI (reference sequence). The V and J ends lost 0 bases and 2 bases respectively, with 11 bases between them. The CDR3 totals 15 residues. This CDR3 reads CASSYSGTQTYEQYF. In nucleotides, the CDR3 is TGTGCCAGCAGTTACTCGGGGACTCAGACCTACGAGCAGTACTTC.

The genes are TRBV7-6 and TRBJ2-4; 7 nucleotides agree with TRBD1. Germline-derived CDR1 and CDR2 are SGHVS and FNYEAQ. Trimming at V came to 5 bases and at J to 9 bases, leaving 13 bases not matched to a gene. This CDR3 is 15 amino acids long. Written as DNA, the CDR3 is TGTGCCAGCAGCCAGCAGGCGACAGGGCCAGGCATTCAGTACTTC. Amino acid sequence: CASSQQATGPGIQYF.

The rearrangement joins TRBV9 to TRBJ2-7, with 7 positions matching TRBD1. The CDR3 sequence is 14 residues long. V trimming: 3 bases; J trimming: 3 bases; junction bases outside the gene matches: 6. Germline V lookup: CDR1 SGDLS, CDR2 YYNGEE. CDR3 protein: CASSDPGDSYEQYF. CDR3 coding DNA: TGTGCCAGCAGCGACCCTGGGGACAGCTACGAGCAGTACTTC.

This chain connects TRBV29-1 to TRBJ1-3; no firm D call. The CDR3 is made up of 13 amino acids. Trimming stripped 4 bases from V and 0 bases from J, with 7 bases between. Per the germline V gene, CDR1 is SQVTM and CDR2 is ANQGSEA. The CDR3 DNA is TGCAGCGTTGGAGGGTCCTCTGGAAACACCATATATTTT. Translating gives CSVGGSSGNTIYF.

The chain links TRBV15 to TRBJ1-1; weak D call: TRBD1 (5 bases). In germline, CDR1 is LNHNV, CDR2 YYDKDF (reference sequence). V gave up 4 bases and J gave up 5 bases, with 14 bases separating them. The CDR3 sequence is 14 residues long. For the CDR3, the DNA is TGTGCCACCAGCACACAGGTGGGGAGGACTGAAGCTTTCTTT. It is translated as CATSTQVGRTEAFF.

The gene calls are TRBV5-1 and TRBJ2-2; 7 bases map to TRBD1. J lost 1 base, V lost 4 bases, and 1 base had no gene match. The CDR3 is 14 amino acids. Germline V gives CDR1 SGHRS, CDR2 YFSETQ. This CDR3 is CASSTGVNTGELFF. The CDR3 DNA follows: TGCGCCAGCAGCACAGGGGTGAACACCGGGGAGCTGTTTTTT.

This clone was seen only a few times. The chain links TRBV30 to TRBJ1-2; the D is unclear. Germline loops: CDR1 GTSNPN, CDR2 SVGIG (reference sequence). The length of the CDR3 is 13 residues. V lost 6 bases and J 3 bases, leaving 14 bases between the germline ends. The CDR3 loop reads CACVADFDYGYTF. The CDR3 coding sequence is TGTGCCTGCGTCGCTGACTTCGACTATGGCTACACCTTC.

The chain combines TRBV7-6 with TRBJ2-7, with D tentatively TRBD1 (8 bases). V shed 1 base and J shed 3 bases, with 16 bases lying between them. Germline V CDR1 and CDR2: SGHVS, FNYEAQ. There are 16 residues in the CDR3. The CDR3 spells CASSLGGGQVYYEQYF. CDR3 coding DNA: TGTGCCAGCAGCTTAGGGGGGGGACAGGTGTACTACGAGCAGTACTTC.